The 8 T cell receptor beta chains presented below share a single source sample, sequenced in a study of cytomegalovirus exposure and HLA in healthy donors. In the PCR, 60 Vbeta and 13 Jbeta primers were used. TCRdb's copy holds only in-frame clones and misses some; the assay was immunoSEQ multiplex PCR. The sample consists of 180,000 or so clones, around 80% of them appearing once. The sample taken for sequencing was PBMCs. These receptors were taken from a woman aged 30 to 39 in good health and CMV-seronegative.

The rearrangement joins TRBV13 to TRBJ2-1, with a tentative D call TRBD2 (7 bases). V shed 2 bases and J shed 8 bases, with 16 bases lying between them. Germline V gives CDR1 PRHDT, CDR2 FYEKMQ (reference sequence). The CDR3 extends over 15 amino acids. The CDR3 region is CASSLQGLGGHEQFF. In DNA, the CDR3 is TGTGCCAGCAGCTTACAGGGACTGGGGGGGCATGAGCAGTTCTTC.

This sequence joins TRBV6-5 and TRBJ2-6, with a possible D match to TRBD1 (5 bases). V was pared by 6 bases and J by 1 base, with 10 bases between. The length of the CDR3 is 15 residues. Germline CDR1 reads MNHEY; CDR2 reads SVGAGI. The chain's CDR3 is CASRPQGSGANVLTF. CDR3 sequence (DNA): TGTGCCAGCAGACCCCAGGGATCTGGGGCCAACGTCCTGACTTTC.

The chain couples TRBV5-1 to TRBJ2-7; TRBD1 aligns across 10 bases. J lost 5 bases, V lost 1 base, and 9 bases had no gene match. This CDR3 region has 16 residues. Germline V CDR1 and CDR2: SGHRS, YFSETQ. For the CDR3, the DNA is TGCGCCAGCAGCTTGCAGGGACAGGGGTCCGGACACGAGCAGTACTTC. Translated: CASSLQGQGSGHEQYF.

J is TRBJ2-5 and V is TRBV5-1; 7 nucleotides line up with TRBD2. CDR1 SGHRS and CDR2 YFSETQ come from the germline V gene. This CDR3 is 16 amino acids long. V gave up 1 base and J gave up 4 bases; unmatched junction bases: 10. The CDR3 DNA reads as TGCGCCAGCAGCTTGCGGGGGGATGGTAGAGGAGAGACCCAGTACTTC. Its translation: CASSLRGDGRGETQYF.

This sequence joins TRBV5-1 and TRBJ1-1, with a weak D call TRBD1 (6 bases). Germline loops: CDR1 SGHRS, CDR2 YFSETQ. The germline V and J ends were trimmed by 4 bases and 3 bases, with 16 bases remaining between them. The CDR3 runs to 15 residues. CDR3 DNA sequence: TGCGCCAGCAGCGAAAACACAGGGTCACACACTGAAGCTTTCTTT. Translating gives CASSENTGSHTEAFF. Combining the CDR3 with reference TRBV5-1 and TRBJ1-1 gives the whole variable domain KAGVTQTPRYLIKTRGQQVTLSCSPISGHRSVSWYQQTPGQGLQFLFEYFSETQRNKGNFPGRFSGRQFSNSRSEMNVSTLELGDSALYLCASSENTGSHTEAFFGQGTRLTVV.

The V call is TRBV20-1, the J call TRBJ1-1, with unresolved D. Per germline, CDR1 DFQATT and CDR2 SNEGSKA (reference sequence). V was trimmed by 6 bases and J by 2 bases, leaving 4 bases between them. The CDR3 contains 10 residues. CDR3 sequence reads: CSATNTEAFF. Written as DNA, the CDR3 is TGCAGTGCCACTAACACTGAAGCTTTCTTT.

The chain combines TRBV10-2 with TRBJ2-5, with 12 bases aligning to TRBD2. CDR3 length: 13 residues. After removal of 9 bases from V and 4 bases from J, the junction contained 3 bases not matched to a gene. Looked up from germline, CDR1 is WSHSY and CDR2 is SAAADI. CDR3 sequence reads: CASSSGGGETQYF. The CDR3 region has the DNA TGCGCCAGTTCTAGCGGGGGGGGAGAGACCCAGTACTTC.

The chain is built from TRBV18 and TRBJ1-5, with 10 bases that match TRBD1. This CDR3 contains 15 residues. With 6 bases clipped from V and 6 bases from J, the junction kept 8 bases outside the gene matches. Germline V CDR1 and CDR2: KGHSH, LQKENI. The chain's CDR3 is CASSQDRGRGQPQHF. Written as DNA, the CDR3 is TGTGCCAGCTCTCAAGACAGGGGGCGAGGTCAGCCCCAGCATTTT.